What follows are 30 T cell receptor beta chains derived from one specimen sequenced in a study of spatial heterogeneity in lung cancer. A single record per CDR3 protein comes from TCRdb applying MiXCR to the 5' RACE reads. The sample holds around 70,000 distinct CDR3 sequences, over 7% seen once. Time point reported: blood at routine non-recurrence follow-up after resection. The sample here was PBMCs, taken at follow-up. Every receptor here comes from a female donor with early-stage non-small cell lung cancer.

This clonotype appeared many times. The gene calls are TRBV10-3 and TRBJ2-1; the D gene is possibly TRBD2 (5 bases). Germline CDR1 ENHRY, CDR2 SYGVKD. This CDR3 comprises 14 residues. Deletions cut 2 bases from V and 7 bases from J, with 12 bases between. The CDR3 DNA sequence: TGTGCCATCAGTGAGGGTCAGCGGAGTAATGAGCAGTTCTTC. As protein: CAISEGQRSNEQFF.

For the CDR3, the DNA is TGTGCCAGTAGTATAAACACCGGGGAGCTGTTTTTT. Translated, it gives CASSINTGELFF. The chain combines TRBV19 with TRBJ2-2; D remains ambiguous. Germline V gene data show CDR1 as LNHDA and CDR2 as SQIVND (reference sequence). Trimming stripped 2 bases from V and 2 bases from J, with 0 bases between. This CDR3 region has 12 residues.

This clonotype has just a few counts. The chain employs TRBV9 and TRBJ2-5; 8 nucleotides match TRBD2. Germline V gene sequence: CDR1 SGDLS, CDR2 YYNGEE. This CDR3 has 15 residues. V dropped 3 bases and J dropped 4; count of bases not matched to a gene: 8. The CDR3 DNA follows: TGTGCCAGCAGCGCTATAGCGGGATGGGGAGAGACCCAGTACTTC. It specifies CASSAIAGWGETQYF.

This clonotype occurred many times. The DNA for the CDR3 is TGTGCCAGCAGTTTGGGGGATCGACTGTACGAGCAGTACTTC. As protein: CASSLGDRLYEQYF. The chain is built from TRBV28 and TRBJ2-7; D tentatively fits TRBD1 or TRBD2 (5 bases each). Germline V gene data show CDR1 as MDHEN and CDR2 as SYDVKM. The CDR3 extends over 14 amino acids. V was shortened by 3 bases and J by 4 bases, with 13 bases between the two germline ends.

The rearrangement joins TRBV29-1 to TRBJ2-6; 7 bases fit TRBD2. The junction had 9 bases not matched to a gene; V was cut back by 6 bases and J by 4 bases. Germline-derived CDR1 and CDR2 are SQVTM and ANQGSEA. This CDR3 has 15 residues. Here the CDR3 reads CSVRISGPGANVLTF. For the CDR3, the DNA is TGCAGCGTGAGGATTAGCGGGCCCGGGGCCAACGTCCTGACTTTC. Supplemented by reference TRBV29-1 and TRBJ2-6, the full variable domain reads SAVISQKPSRDICQRGTSLTIQCQVDSQVTMMFWYRQQPGQSLTLIATANQGSEATYESGFVIDKFPISRPNLTFSTLTVSNMSPEDSSIYLCSVRISGPGANVLTFGAGSRLTVL.

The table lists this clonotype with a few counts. The CDR3 coding sequence is TGTGCCAGCAGTTTAATTCCCCCGGGAGCTGAAGCTTTCTTT. Translating it yields CASSLIPPGAEAFF. The V and J genes are TRBV12-3 or TRBV12-4 and TRBJ1-1, with D unclear. The CDR3 has 14 amino acids. Trimming took off 2 bases at V and 6 bases at J, with 13 bases between the two ends.

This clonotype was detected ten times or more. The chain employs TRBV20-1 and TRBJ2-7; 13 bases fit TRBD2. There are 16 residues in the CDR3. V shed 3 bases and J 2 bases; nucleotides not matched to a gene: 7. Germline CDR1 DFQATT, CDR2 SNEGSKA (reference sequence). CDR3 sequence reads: CSARVTSGRETYEQYF. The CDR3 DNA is TGCAGTGCTAGGGTAACTAGCGGGAGGGAGACCTACGAGCAGTACTTC.

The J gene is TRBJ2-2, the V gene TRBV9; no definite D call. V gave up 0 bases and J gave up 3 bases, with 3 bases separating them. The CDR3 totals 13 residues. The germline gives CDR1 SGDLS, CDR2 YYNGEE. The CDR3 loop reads CASSVDYTGELFF. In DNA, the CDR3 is TGTGCCAGCAGCGTAGATTACACCGGGGAGCTGTTTTTT.

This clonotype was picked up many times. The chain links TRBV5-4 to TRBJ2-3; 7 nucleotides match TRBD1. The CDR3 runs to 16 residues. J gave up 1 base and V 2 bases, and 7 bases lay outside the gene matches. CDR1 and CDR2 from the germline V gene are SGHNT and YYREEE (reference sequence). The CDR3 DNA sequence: TGTGCCAGCAGCTTATTTAGGGGGCCGGGCACAGATACGCAGTATTTT. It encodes CASSLFRGPGTDTQYF.

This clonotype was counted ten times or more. The CDR3 reads CASSFGQLNTGELFF. CDR3 nucleotide sequence: TGCGCCAGCAGCTTTGGACAGCTGAACACCGGGGAGCTGTTTTTT. The chain combines TRBV5-1 with TRBJ2-2; a weak D match, TRBD1 (6 bases). The length of the CDR3 is 15 residues. V dropped 2 bases and J dropped 1 base, with 9 bases sitting between them. Germline CDR1 and CDR2: SGHRS and YFSETQ. Filled out from reference TRBV5-1 and TRBJ2-2, the complete variable domain reads KAGVTQTPRYLIKTRGQQVTLSCSPISGHRSVSWYQQTPGQGLQFLFEYFSETQRNKGNFPGRFSGRQFSNSRSEMNVSTLELGDSALYLCASSFGQLNTGELFFGEGSRLTVL.

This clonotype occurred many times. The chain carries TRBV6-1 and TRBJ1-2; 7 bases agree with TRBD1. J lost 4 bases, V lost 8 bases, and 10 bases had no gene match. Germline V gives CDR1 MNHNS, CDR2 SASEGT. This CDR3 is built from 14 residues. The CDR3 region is CASSNRGVTYGYTF. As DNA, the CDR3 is TGTGCCAGCTCCAACAGGGGTGTCACCTATGGCTACACCTTC.

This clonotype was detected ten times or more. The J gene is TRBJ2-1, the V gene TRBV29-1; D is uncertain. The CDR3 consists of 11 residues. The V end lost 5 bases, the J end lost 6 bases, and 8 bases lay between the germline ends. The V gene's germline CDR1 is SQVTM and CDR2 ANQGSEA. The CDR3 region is CSVYGFNEQFF. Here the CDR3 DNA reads TGCAGCGTTTACGGGTTCAATGAGCAGTTCTTC.

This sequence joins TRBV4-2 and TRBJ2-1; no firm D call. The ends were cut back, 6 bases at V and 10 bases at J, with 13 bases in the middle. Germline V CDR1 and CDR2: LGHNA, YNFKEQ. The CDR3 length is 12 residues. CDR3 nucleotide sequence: TGTGCCAGCAGGGGGTCTCCCACGGAGCAGTTCTTC. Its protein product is CASRGSPTEQFF.

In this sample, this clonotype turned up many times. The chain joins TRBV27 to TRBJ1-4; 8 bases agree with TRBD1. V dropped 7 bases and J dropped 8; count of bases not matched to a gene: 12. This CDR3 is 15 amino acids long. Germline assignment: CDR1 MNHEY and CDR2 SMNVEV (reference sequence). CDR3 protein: CASKTRTGRGEKLFF. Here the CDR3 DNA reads TGTGCCAGCAAAACGAGGACAGGGAGAGGAGAAAAACTGTTTTTT.

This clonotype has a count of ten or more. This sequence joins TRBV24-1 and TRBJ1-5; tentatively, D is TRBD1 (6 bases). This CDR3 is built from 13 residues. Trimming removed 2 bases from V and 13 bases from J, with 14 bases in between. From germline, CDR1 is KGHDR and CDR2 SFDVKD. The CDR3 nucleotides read TGTGCCACCAGTGATTCCGGGACATTGGCGCAGCATTTT. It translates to CATSDSGTLAQHF.

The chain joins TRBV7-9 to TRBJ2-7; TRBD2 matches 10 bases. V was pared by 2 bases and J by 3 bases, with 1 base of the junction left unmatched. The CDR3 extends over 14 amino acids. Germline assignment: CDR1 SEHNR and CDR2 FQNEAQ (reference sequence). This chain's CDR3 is CASSLSSGSYEQYF. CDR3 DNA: TGTGCCAGCAGCTTATCTAGCGGGAGCTACGAGCAGTACTTC.

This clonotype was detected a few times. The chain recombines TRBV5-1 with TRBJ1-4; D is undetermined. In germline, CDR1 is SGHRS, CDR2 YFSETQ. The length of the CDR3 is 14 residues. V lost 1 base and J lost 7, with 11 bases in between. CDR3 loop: CASSLKPPGEKLFF. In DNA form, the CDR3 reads TGCGCCAGCAGCTTGAAACCACCCGGTGAAAAACTGTTTTTT.

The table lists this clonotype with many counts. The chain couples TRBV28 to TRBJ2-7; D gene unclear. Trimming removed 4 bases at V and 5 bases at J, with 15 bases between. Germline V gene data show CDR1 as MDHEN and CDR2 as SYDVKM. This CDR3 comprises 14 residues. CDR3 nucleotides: TGTGCCAGCAGTTCCCCTGACCTTATCCACGAGCAGTACTTC. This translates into CASSSPDLIHEQYF.

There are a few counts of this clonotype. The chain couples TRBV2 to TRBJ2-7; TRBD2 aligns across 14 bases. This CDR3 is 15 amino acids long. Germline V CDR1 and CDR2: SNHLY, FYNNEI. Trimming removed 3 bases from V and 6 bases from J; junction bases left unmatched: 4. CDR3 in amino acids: CASSEGLAGDSEQYF. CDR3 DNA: TGTGCCAGCAGTGAGGGACTAGCGGGAGACTCCGAGCAGTACTTC.

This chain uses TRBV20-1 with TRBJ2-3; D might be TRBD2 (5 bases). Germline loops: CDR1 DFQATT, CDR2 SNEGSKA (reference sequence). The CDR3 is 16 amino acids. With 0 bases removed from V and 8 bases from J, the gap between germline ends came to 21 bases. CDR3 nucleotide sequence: TGCAGTGCTAGAGATTGGAACTATGAGTTCGAGGGTACGCAGTATTTT. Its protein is CSARDWNYEFEGTQYF.

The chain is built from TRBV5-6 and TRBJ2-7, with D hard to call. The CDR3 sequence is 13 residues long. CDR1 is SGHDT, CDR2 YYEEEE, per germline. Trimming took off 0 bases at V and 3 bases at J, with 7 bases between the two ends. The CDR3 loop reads CASSLEGFYEQYF. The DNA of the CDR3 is TGTGCCAGCAGCTTGGAAGGTTTCTACGAGCAGTACTTC.

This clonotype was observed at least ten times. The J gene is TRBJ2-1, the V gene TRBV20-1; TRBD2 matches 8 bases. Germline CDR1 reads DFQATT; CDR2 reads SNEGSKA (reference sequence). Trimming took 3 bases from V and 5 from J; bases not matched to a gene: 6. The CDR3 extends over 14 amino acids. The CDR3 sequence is CSASRGSGNNEQFF. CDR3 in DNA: TGCAGTGCTAGTCGGGGTAGCGGGAACAATGAGCAGTTCTTC.

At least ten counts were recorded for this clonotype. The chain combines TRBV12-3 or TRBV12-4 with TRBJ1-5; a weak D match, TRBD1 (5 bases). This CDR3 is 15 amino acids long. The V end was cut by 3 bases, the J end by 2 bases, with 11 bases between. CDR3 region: CASSLTDEGNQPQHF. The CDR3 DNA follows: TGTGCCAGCAGTTTGACAGACGAGGGCAATCAGCCCCAGCATTTT.

CDR3 nucleotide sequence: TGTGCCACCAGCAGAGCTTCAGAGACCCAGTACTTC. Its protein is CATSRASETQYF. The chain recombines TRBV15 with TRBJ2-5; D remains unclear. CDR1 LNHNV and CDR2 YYDKDF come from the germline V gene (reference sequence). V dropped 1 base and J dropped 4 bases, with 4 bases sitting between them. This CDR3 has 12 amino acids.

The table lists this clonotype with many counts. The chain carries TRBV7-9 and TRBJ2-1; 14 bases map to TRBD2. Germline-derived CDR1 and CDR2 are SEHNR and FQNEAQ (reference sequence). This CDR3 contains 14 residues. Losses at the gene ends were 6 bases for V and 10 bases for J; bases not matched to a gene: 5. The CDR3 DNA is TGTGCCAGCAGGACTAGCGGGAGGGCCCGCGAGCAGTTCTTC. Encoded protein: CASRTSGRAREQFF.

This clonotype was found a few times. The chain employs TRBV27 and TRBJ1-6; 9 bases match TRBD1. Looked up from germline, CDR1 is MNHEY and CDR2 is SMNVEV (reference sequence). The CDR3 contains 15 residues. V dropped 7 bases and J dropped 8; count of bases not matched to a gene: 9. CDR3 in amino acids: CASKSDRGEYSPLHF. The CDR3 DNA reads TGTGCCAGCAAGAGTGACAGGGGGGAATATTCACCCCTCCACTTT.

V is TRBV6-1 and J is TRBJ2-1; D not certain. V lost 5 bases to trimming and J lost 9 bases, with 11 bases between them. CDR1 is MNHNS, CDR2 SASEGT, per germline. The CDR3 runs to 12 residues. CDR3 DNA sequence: TGTGCCAGCAGTCAGAGGCTAGGTGAGCAGTTCTTC. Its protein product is CASSQRLGEQFF.

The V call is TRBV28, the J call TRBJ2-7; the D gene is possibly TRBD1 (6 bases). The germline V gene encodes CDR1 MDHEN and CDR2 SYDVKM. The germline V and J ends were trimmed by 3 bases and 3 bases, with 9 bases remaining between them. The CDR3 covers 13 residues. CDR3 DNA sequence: TGTGCCAGCAGTTTCGGCAGGGGCTACGAGCAGTACTTC. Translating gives CASSFGRGYEQYF.

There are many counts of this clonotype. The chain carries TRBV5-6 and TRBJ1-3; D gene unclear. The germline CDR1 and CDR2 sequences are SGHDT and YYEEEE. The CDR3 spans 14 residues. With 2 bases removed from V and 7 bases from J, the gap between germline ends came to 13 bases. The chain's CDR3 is CASSFRGPVNTIYF. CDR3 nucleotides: TGTGCCAGCAGCTTCCGAGGGCCTGTCAACACCATATATTTT.

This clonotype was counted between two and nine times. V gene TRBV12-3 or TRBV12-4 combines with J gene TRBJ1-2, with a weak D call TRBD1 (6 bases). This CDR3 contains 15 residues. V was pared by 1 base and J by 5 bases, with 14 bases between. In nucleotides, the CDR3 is TGTGCCAGCAGTTTAGATGGGGGCCTGGGATATGGCTACACCTTC. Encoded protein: CASSLDGGLGYGYTF.